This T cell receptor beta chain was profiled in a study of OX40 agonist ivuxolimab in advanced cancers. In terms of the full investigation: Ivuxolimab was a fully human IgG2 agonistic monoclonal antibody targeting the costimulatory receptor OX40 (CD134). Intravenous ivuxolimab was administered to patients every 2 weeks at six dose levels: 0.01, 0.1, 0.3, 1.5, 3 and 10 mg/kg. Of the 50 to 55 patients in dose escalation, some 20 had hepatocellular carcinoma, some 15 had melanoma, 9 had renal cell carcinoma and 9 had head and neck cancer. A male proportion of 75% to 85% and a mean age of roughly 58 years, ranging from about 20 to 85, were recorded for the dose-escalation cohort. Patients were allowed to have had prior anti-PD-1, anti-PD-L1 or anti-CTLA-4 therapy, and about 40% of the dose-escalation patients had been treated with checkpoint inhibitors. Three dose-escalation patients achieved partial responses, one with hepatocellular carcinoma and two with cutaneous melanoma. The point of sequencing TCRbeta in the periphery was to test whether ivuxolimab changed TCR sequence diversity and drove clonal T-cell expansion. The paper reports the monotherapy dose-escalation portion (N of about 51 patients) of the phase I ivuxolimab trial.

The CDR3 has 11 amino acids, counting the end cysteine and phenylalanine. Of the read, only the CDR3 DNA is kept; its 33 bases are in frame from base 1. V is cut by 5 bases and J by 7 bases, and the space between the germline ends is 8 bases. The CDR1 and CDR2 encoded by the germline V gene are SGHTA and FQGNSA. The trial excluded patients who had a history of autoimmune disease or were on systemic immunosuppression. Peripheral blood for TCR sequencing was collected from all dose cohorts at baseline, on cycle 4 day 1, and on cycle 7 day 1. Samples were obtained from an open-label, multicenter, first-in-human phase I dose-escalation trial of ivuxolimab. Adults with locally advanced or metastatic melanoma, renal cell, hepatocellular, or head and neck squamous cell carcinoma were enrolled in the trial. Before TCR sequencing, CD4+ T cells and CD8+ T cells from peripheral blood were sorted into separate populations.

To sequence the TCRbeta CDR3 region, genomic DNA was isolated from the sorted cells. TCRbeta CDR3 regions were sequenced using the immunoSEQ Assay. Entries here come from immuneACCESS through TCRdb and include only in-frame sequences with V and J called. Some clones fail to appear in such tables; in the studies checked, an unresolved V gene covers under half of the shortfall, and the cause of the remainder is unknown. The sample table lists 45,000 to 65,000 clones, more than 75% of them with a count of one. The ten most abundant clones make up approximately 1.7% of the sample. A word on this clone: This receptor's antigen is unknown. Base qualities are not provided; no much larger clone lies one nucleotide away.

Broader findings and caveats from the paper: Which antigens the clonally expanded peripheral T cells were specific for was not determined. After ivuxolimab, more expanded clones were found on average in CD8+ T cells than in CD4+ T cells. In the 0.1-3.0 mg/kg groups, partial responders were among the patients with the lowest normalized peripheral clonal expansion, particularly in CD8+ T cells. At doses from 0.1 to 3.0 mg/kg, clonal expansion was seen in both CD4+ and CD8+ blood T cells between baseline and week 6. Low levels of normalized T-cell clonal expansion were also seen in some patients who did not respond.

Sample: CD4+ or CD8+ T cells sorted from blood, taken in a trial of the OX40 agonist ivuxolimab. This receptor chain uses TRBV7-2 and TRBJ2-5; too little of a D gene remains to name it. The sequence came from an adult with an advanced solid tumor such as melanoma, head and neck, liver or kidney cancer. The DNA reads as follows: TGTGCCAGCAGCGACCGAAGGACCCAGTACTTC. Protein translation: CASSDRRTQYF.